This T cell receptor beta chain comes out of a study of blood T cell repertoires in COVID-19. Study-level information: The analysed material was cDNA or gDNA that came from T cells, B-cell-depleted T cells, or PBMCs.

V lost 6 bases and J lost 3, with 17 bases in between. Germline V gives CDR1 MNHEY, CDR2 SVGAGI. The CDR3 runs 15 residues. Source study methods: Amplification of reference gene primers provided the estimated nucleated cell counts. Only in-frame clones appear in the TCRdb table, and some are missing; sequencing was by immunoSEQ multiplex PCR. The V and J calls and clone size were taken over from that table, and D and trimming were inferred from the DNA. The sample includes roughly 86,000 clones, around 80% of them seen just once. Ten or more counts support this clone. This TCR derives from a man in his fifties or sixties who had recovered from COVID-19. The chain is built from TRBV6-5 and TRBJ1-1, with D perhaps TRBD1 (5 bases). Input material: peripheral blood. CDR3 loop: CASSRRQGVDTEAFF. CDR3 sequence (DNA): TGTGCCAGCAGCCGAAGGCAGGGTGTAGACACTGAAGCTTTCTTT.